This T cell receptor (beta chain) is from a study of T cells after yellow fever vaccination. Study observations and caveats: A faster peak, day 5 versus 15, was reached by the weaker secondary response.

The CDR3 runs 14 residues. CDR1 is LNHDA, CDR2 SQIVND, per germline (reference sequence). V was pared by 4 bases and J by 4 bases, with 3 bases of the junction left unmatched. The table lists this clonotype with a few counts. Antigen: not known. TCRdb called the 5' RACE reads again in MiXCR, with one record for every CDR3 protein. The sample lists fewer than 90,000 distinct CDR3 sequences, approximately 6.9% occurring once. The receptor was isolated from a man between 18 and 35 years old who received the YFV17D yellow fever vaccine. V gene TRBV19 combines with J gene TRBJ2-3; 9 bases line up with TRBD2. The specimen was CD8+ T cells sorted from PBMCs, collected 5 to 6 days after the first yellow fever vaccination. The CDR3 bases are TGTGCCAGTAGTACAAGACTAGCGGCAGATACGCAGTATTTT. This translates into CASSTRLAADTQYF.